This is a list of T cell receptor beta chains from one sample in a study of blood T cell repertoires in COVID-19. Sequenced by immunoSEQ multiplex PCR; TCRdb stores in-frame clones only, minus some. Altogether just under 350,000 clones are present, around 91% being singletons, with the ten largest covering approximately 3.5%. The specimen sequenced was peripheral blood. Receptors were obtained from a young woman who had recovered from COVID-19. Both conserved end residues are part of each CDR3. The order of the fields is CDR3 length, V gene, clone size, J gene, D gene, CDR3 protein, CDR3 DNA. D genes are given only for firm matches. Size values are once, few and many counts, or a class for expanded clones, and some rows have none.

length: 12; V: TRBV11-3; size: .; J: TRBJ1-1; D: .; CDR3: CASSLGGLGAFF; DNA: TGTGCCAGCAGCCTCGGCGGCCTTGGGGCTTTCTTT
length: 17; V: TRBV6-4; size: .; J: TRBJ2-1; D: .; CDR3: CASSPQRERSSYNEQFF; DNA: TGTGCCAGCAGCCCCCAGAGGGAGCGTAGCTCCTACAATGAGCAGTTCTTC
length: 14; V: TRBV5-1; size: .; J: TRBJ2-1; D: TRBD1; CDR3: CASSFDRGSNEQFF; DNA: TGCGCCAGCAGCTTCGACAGGGGATCAAATGAGCAGTTCTTC
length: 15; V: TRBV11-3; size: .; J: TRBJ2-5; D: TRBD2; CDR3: CASSLAGREGETQYF; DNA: TGTGCCAGCAGCTTAGCCGGTCGGGAGGGGGAGACCCAGTACTTC
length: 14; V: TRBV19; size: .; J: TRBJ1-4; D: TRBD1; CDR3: CASSRNRGGEKLFF; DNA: TGTGCCAGTAGTAGAAACAGGGGAGGAGAAAAACTGTTTTTT
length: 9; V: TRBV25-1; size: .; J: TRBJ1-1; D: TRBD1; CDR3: CASRLQGVF; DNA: TGTGCCAGCAGATTACAGGGGGTCTTT
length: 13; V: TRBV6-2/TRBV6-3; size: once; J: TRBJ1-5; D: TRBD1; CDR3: CASSLRGRQPQHF; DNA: TGTGCCAGCAGCCTAAGGGGGCGTCAGCCCCAGCATTTT
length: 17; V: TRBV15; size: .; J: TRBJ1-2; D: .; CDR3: CATSREWPGTGNYGYTF; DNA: TGTGCCACCAGCAGAGAGTGGCCCGGGACTGGGAACTATGGCTACACCTTC
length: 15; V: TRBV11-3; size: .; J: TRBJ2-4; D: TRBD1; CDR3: CASSSGQGAWDIQYF; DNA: TGTGCCAGCAGCTCCGGACAGGGGGCATGGGACATTCAGTACTTC
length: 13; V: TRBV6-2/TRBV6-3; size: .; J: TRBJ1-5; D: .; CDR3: CASSYHANQPQHF; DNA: TGTGCCAGCAGTTACCATGCGAATCAGCCCCAGCATTTT
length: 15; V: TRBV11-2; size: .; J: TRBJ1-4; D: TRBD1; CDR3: CASSPWTGGGEKLFF; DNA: TGTGCCAGCAGCCCCTGGACAGGGGGAGGTGAAAAACTGTTTTTT
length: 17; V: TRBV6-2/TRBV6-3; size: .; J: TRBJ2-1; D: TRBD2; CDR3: CASSLLPGREAYNEQFF; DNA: TGTGCCAGCAGTCTACTTCCCGGGCGGGAGGCCTACAATGAGCAGTTCTTC
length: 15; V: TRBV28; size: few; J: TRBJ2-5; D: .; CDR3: CASSLSRSDLETQYF; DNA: TGTGCCAGCAGTTTATCCAGAAGCGACCTAGAGACCCAGTACTTC
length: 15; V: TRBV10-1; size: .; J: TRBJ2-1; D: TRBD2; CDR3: CASSPGVAGRNEQFF; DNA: TGCGCCAGCAGTCCCGGGGTAGCGGGAAGGAATGAGCAGTTCTTC
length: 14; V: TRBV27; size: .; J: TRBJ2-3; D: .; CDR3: CASTLARATDTQYF; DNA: TGTGCCAGCACCCTCGCCAGGGCGACAGATACGCAGTATTTT